This T cell receptor (beta chain) was identified during a study of identical twins. TCRdb analysed the 5' RACE reads with MiXCR anew, one entry per CDR3 protein. The data contain roughly 230,000 distinct CDR3 sequences, about 8.5% of them singletons. Remarks on this clonotype: What it binds is unknown.

Whole-study results and caveats: In beta out-of-frame sequences, the excess sharing between twins was weaker. Interpretation of the results relied on cross-sectional statistical analysis and not on following the same donors.

The data also belong to a second study, concerning yellow fever vaccine responses in identical twins.

The sequenced sample consisted of CD8+ T cells sorted from blood. The receptor was isolated from a woman aged 18-29 years in good health.

This CDR3 is CASGVKPGLAGDTQYF. Here the CDR3 DNA reads TGCGCCAGCGGGGTCAAACCGGGACTAGCAGGAGATACGCAGTATTTT. The V gene is TRBV5-1, the J gene TRBJ2-3; 9 bases match TRBD2. Trimming took 7 bases from V and 5 from J; bases not matched to a gene: 14. CDR1 and CDR2 (germline): SGHRS, YFSETQ. The CDR3 is 16 amino acids.